This TCR beta chain was sequenced in a study of a mutant IDH1 vaccine in newly diagnosed glioma. Study background: Vaccinations were initiated 4-6 weeks following radiotherapy alone, or were given together with temozolomide cycles. Earlier treatment was radiotherapy, temozolomide, or both, with most getting both.

This clone was observed a few times. Its antigen is currently unknown. Sample time point: week 11, during vaccination. Vaccination comprised doses that each held 300 ug of mutant IDH1 20-mer peptide, plus topical imiquimod. Newly diagnosed WHO grade 3 or 4 IDH1-mutant, ATRX-lost astrocytomas were identified in the donors. The protocol was immunoSEQ multiplex PCR, while the TCRdb copy is restricted to in-frame clones and leaves out a portion. The sample lists some 60,000 clones, under 90% seen once, with about 6% in the top ten. With 2 bases removed from V and 8 bases from J, the gap between germline ends came to 12 bases. The CDR3 sequence is 13 residues long. Germline CDR1 is SNHLY and CDR2 is FYNNEI. General study findings and limits: It seemed that pseudoprogression was not linked to changes in the top peripheral T cell clonotypes.

Here the sequenced sample was PBMCs, taken from a glioma patient whose treatment included an IDH1 peptide vaccine. The origin of this receptor is a man aged 50 to 59 with glioma. The V and J genes are TRBV2 and TRBJ1-2; D is unresolved. Here the CDR3 reads CASSEPTMRGYTF. CDR3 nucleotides: TGTGCCAGCAGTGAACCGACTATGAGGGGCTACACCTTC.